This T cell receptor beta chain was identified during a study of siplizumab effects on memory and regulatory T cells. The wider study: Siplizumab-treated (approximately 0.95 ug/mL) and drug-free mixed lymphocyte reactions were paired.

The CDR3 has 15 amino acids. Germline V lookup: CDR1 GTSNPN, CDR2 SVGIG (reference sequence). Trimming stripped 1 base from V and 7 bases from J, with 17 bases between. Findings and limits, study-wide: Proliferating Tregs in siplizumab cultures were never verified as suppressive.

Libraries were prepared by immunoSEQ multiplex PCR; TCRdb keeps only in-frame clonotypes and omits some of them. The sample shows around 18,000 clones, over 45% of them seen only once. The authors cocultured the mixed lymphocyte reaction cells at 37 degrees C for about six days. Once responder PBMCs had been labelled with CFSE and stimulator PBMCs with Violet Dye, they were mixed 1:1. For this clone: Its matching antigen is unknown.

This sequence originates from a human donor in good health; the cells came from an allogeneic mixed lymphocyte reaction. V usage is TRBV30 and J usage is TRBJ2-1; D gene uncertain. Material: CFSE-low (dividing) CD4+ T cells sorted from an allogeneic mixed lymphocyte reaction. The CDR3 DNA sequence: TGTGCCTGGAGTGGCCGGGTTATGACTGGGAATGAGCAGTTCTTC. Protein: CAWSGRVMTGNEQFF.